This T cell receptor beta chain was observed in a study of blood T cell repertoires in COVID-19. At the level of the study: The United States, Italy and Spain provided the acute and convalescent COVID-19 samples.

This table comes from immunoSEQ multiplex PCR, and its TCRdb copy is limited to in-frame clones, with some not included. The sample has around 77,000 clones, more than 80% seen once. The CDR3 runs to 17 residues. The germline gives CDR1 MRHNA, CDR2 SNTAGT. Trimming left V 6 bases short and J 2 bases short, with 22 bases between. Sequences were obtained from peripheral blood. V and J are TRBV6-4 and TRBJ2-5, with a weak D call TRBD1 (6 bases). The receptor was derived from an elderly man with acute or convalescent COVID-19. CDR3 coding DNA: TGTGCCAGCAGCACAGGGTCAGGTGGTACCACACAAGAGACCCAGTACTTC. Amino acid sequence: CASSTGSGGTTQETQYF.